The rows below give T cell receptor beta chains drawn from one sample of a study of cytomegalovirus exposure and HLA in healthy donors. The table came from immunoSEQ multiplex PCR; TCRdb's copy has only in-frame clones and leaves some out. The sample carries some 190,000 clones, roughly 9.4% recorded once. The specimen was PBMCs. Receptors were obtained from a woman aged 25 to 45 in good health and CMV-seropositive. CDR3s include the opening cysteine and the closing phenylalanine or tryptophan. D genes are given only for firm matches. Clone size appears in some rows only: once, few, many, or a class for an expanded clone.

CASADSTDQPQHF TGTGCCAGTGCGGACAGTACAGATCAGCCCCAGCATTTT - TRBJ1-5 - TRBV19
CASSPLDRAQPQHF TGTGCCAGCAGTCCCCTGGACAGGGCTCAGCCCCAGCATTTT TRBD1 TRBJ1-5 few TRBV6-1
CASSLYLGTGFRSTDTQYF TGTGCCAGCAGCCTATATTTGGGGACAGGGTTTCGCTCCACAGATACGCAGTATTTT TRBD1 TRBJ2-3 - TRBV9
CASSSGGTRTDTQYF TGTGCCAGCAGTTCAGGCGGGACTAGAACAGATACGCAGTATTTT TRBD2 TRBJ2-3 - TRBV27
CASSLELAGNEQYF TGTGCCAGCAGCTTAGAACTAGCGGGAAACGAGCAGTACTTC TRBD2 TRBJ2-7 - TRBV7-9
CASSLGLAGTQETQYF TGTGCCAGCAGCTTGGGACTAGCGGGAACCCAAGAGACCCAGTACTTC TRBD2 TRBJ2-5 few TRBV5-6
CASGLGSGYTGELFF TGTGCTAGTGGTTTGGGTAGCGGGTACACCGGGGAGCTGTTTTTT TRBD2 TRBJ2-2 - TRBV12-5
CASSPLSMNTEAFF TGTGCCAGCAGCCCCCTTTCTATGAACACTGAAGCTTTCTTT - TRBJ1-1 - TRBV14
CASSGGGLLSDTQYF TGTGCCAGCAGTGGCGGGGGCTTACTGTCAGATACGCAGTATTTT - TRBJ2-3 many TRBV2
CASSRKLYGYTF TGTGCCAGCAGCCGAAAACTCTATGGCTACACCTTC - TRBJ1-2 few TRBV7-9
CASSPQGAPTDTQYF TGTGCCAGCAGCCCACAGGGGGCCCCAACAGATACGCAGTATTTT TRBD1 TRBJ2-3 few TRBV9
CASSPPTRIETQYF TGTGCCAGCTCACCACCCACTAGAATAGAGACCCAGTACTTC - TRBJ2-5 few TRBV18
CAWSGRNYGYSF TGTGCCTGGAGTGGGAGGAACTATGGCTACTCCTTC - TRBJ1-2 - TRBV30